The rows below give T cell receptor beta chains drawn from one sample of a study of cytomegalovirus exposure and HLA in healthy donors. This table comes from immunoSEQ multiplex PCR, and its TCRdb copy is limited to in-frame clones, with some not included. The sample has some 140,000 clones, approximately 80% seen once. The sample comprised PBMCs. The origin of the receptors is a woman between 40 and 50 years old in good health and CMV-seropositive. CDR3s include the opening cysteine and the closing phenylalanine or tryptophan.

v_call: TRBV13
j_call: TRBJ2-1
cdr3_aa: CASSSRTTNEQFF

v_call: TRBV11-2
j_call: TRBJ2-7
cdr3_aa: CASSLVGLTSGKYEQYF

v_call: TRBV19
j_call: TRBJ2-1
cdr3_aa: CATRGISYNEQFF

v_call: TRBV9
j_call: TRBJ2-6
cdr3_aa: CASSVADVLTF

v_call: TRBV5-1
j_call: TRBJ2-2
cdr3_aa: CAGSSTSGSRAGELFF

v_call: TRBV6-5
j_call: TRBJ1-3
cdr3_aa: CASSYDSGNTIYF

v_call: TRBV28
j_call: TRBJ2-7
cdr3_aa: CASKSRGYPLRLLSHEQYF

v_call: TRBV7-9
j_call: TRBJ2-5
cdr3_aa: CASRGSGETQYF

v_call: TRBV28
j_call: TRBJ2-3
cdr3_aa: CASSPMVYSTDTQYF

v_call: TRBV5-4
j_call: TRBJ1-1
cdr3_aa: CASSLGQEMVNTEAFF

v_call: TRBV27
j_call: TRBJ1-1
cdr3_aa: CASSYGYGAEAFF

v_call: TRBV6-5
j_call: TRBJ2-4
cdr3_aa: CASSYSKTGHVDIQYF

v_call: TRBV30
j_call: TRBJ1-4
cdr3_aa: CAWSKHRGEREKLFF

v_call: TRBV15
j_call: TRBJ1-1
cdr3_aa: CATSRVTAGGNTEAFF

v_call: TRBV6-5
j_call: TRBJ1-2
cdr3_aa: CASSRDRTFYGYTF

v_call: TRBV30
j_call: TRBJ2-7
cdr3_aa: CAWSVSAVSSYEQYF

v_call: TRBV18
j_call: TRBJ2-1
cdr3_aa: CASSLGAADYEQFF

v_call: TRBV7-9
j_call: TRBJ2-1
cdr3_aa: CASSSTSGRRNEQFF

v_call: TRBV21-1
j_call: TRBJ1-5
cdr3_aa: CARSKAQGLRNQPQHF

v_call: TRBV5-4
j_call: TRBJ2-7
cdr3_aa: CASSLVEDAYEQYF

v_call: TRBV9
j_call: TRBJ2-2
cdr3_aa: CASSKWGGVGNTGELFF

v_call: TRBV10-1
j_call: TRBJ1-1
cdr3_aa: CASSESRGLNTEAFF

v_call: TRBV30
j_call: TRBJ1-5
cdr3_aa: CAWSAGGNQPQHF

v_call: TRBV6-6
j_call: TRBJ2-7
cdr3_aa: CASSYDSTTYEQYF